What follows are 15 T cell receptor beta chains derived from one specimen sequenced in a study of blood T cell repertoires in COVID-19. The assay was immunoSEQ multiplex PCR, and TCRdb's table has in-frame clones only and misses some. The sample records approximately 120,000 clones, roughly 83% being singletons. The material sequenced was peripheral blood. These receptors came from a man aged 35 to 55 with active or convalescent COVID-19.

The genes are TRBV7-3 and TRBJ2-3; D may be TRBD2 (5 bases). Germline CDR1 SGHTA, CDR2 FQGTGA. Deletions cut 5 bases from V and 1 base from J, with 10 bases between. The CDR3 covers 14 residues. As DNA, the CDR3 is TGTGCCAGCAGCACTAGTGGAGGCACAGATACGCAGTATTTT. Translated: CASSTSGGTDTQYF.

V and J are TRBV7-6 and TRBJ2-1, with TRBD2 matching over 14 bases. There are 17 residues in the CDR3. Germline lookup yields CDR1 SGHVS and CDR2 FNYEAQ. V was pared by 6 bases and J by 7 bases, with 11 bases of the junction left unmatched. The CDR3 nucleotides are TGTGCCAGCAGTCTGACTAGCGGGAGGGCCCGGGGAAATGAGCAGTTCTTC. Amino acids: CASSLTSGRARGNEQFF.

The chain couples TRBV7-3 to TRBJ2-1; 9 nucleotides match TRBD2. Trimming cost V 5 bases and J 7 bases; bases outside gene matches: 9. In germline, CDR1 is SGHTA, CDR2 FQGTGA. The length of the CDR3 is 15 residues. CDR3 sequence: CASSQGREGYNEQFF. The CDR3 DNA reads as TGTGCCAGCAGCCAAGGGCGGGAGGGGTATAATGAGCAGTTCTTC.

The chain joins TRBV4-1 to TRBJ1-1; D gene uncertain. CDR1 is MGHRA and CDR2 is YSYEKL in the germline V gene. The CDR3 runs 14 residues. Trimming stripped 4 bases from V and 1 base from J, with 10 bases between. In nucleotides, the CDR3 is TGCGCCAGCAGCCGACGACACGAGAACACTGAAGCTTTCTTT. Its protein product is CASSRRHENTEAFF.

This sequence joins TRBV12-2 and TRBJ1-3; the table's D gene call, TRBD1, was not cross checked with the DNA. TRBV12-2 constitutes a pseudogene. The length of the CDR3 is 17 residues. CDR3 in DNA: TGTGCAAGTCGCCCTTGCGGACAGGGCTCCTCTGGAAACACCATATATTTT. Translated, it gives CASRPCGQGSSGNTIYF.

The V gene is TRBV19, the J gene TRBJ1-5, with TRBD1 as a possible D gene (5 bases). The CDR3 runs 14 residues. V gave up 5 bases and J gave up 3 bases, with 11 bases separating them. Germline V gives CDR1 LNHDA, CDR2 SQIVND (reference sequence). CDR3 residues: CASSSTAINQPQHF. In DNA, the CDR3 is TGTGCCAGTAGTTCGACAGCAATCAATCAGCCCCAGCATTTT.

This rearrangement joins TRBV5-1 to TRBJ1-1; 7 nucleotides agree with TRBD1. J lost 3 bases, V lost 0 bases, and 2 bases had no gene match. Germline CDR1 SGHRS, CDR2 YFSETQ. The CDR3 totals 14 residues. The CDR3, as DNA: TGCGCCAGCAGCTTGGTCGGACAGGACACTGAAGCTTTCTTT. Its translation is CASSLVGQDTEAFF.

This rearrangement joins TRBV18 to TRBJ1-5; D not certain. The CDR3 runs 13 residues. In germline, CDR1 is KGHSH, CDR2 LQKENI. V was cut by 8 bases and J by 4 bases, with 12 bases left in between. The CDR3 nucleotides are TGTGCCAGCGCAATTACTATAAATCAGCCCCAGCATTTT. Its protein product is CASAITINQPQHF.

This chain's CDR3 is CAITRTGEGSTEAFF. CDR3 nucleotide sequence: TGTGCCATCACCAGGACAGGGGAAGGAAGCACTGAAGCTTTCTTT. V usage is TRBV10-3 and J usage is TRBJ1-1; TRBD1 aligns across 9 bases. V shed 7 bases and J 4 bases; nucleotides not matched to a gene: 10. CDR3 length equals 15 residues. Germline loops: CDR1 ENHRY, CDR2 SYGVKD.

This rearrangement joins TRBV15 to TRBJ1-1; tentatively, D is TRBD1 (6 bases). The length of the CDR3 is 14 residues. V gave up 1 base and J gave up 6 bases, with 12 bases separating them. Germline CDR1 reads LNHNV; CDR2 reads YYDKDF (reference sequence). The CDR3 DNA is TGTGCCACCAGCAGAGTGGGGGCCACCGCTGAAGCTTTCTTT. Translated: CATSRVGATAEAFF. Variable domain in full (rest from reference TRBV15 and TRBJ1-1): DAMVIQNPRYQVTQFGKPVTLSCSQTLNHNVMYWYQQKSSQAPKLLFHYYDKDFNNEADTPDNFQSRRPNTSFCFLDIRSPGLGDTAMYLCATSRVGATAEAFFGQGTRLTVV.

The chain joins TRBV19 to TRBJ1-5; 7 bases match TRBD1. CDR1 is LNHDA and CDR2 is SQIVND in the germline V gene (reference sequence). The V gene end was trimmed by 5 bases and the J gene end by 4 bases; junction bases not matched to a gene: 5. This CDR3 is 14 amino acids long. The CDR3 loop is CASSSGQINQPQHF. As DNA, the CDR3 is TGTGCCAGTAGTTCGGGACAGATTAATCAGCCCCAGCATTTT.

V gene TRBV4-1 combines with J gene TRBJ1-1, with 9 bases lining up with TRBD1. V dropped 1 base and J dropped 6; count of bases not matched to a gene: 6. CDR3 length: 15 amino acids. The germline V gene encodes CDR1 MGHRA and CDR2 YSYEKL. In nucleotides, the CDR3 is TGCGCCAGCAGCCAAGGGGGCGGACAGGGGCCTGAAGCTTTCTTT. Translating gives CASSQGGGQGPEAFF.

The sample holds a few counts of this clone. The identical CDR3 is also encoded by other nucleotide sequences in the sample. The CDR3 reads CAISEPGGEAFF. The CDR3 DNA follows: TGTGCCATCAGTGAGCCAGGGGGCGAAGCTTTCTTT. V and J are TRBV10-3 and TRBJ1-1, with TRBD1 matching over 8 bases. The CDR3 runs 12 residues. Trimming cost V 2 bases and J 8 bases; bases outside gene matches: 1. The germline V gene encodes CDR1 ENHRY and CDR2 SYGVKD.

The chain employs TRBV28 and TRBJ1-1, with TRBD1 matching over 9 bases. The germline CDR1 and CDR2 sequences are MDHEN and SYDVKM. V gave up 6 bases and J gave up 4 bases; unmatched junction bases: 6. This CDR3 spans 14 amino acids. CDR3 in DNA: TGTGCCAGCAGGAAGGGGACAGGGTCCACTGAAGCTTTCTTT. Its translation: CASRKGTGSTEAFF.

The gene calls are TRBV28 and TRBJ1-2, with TRBD1 matching over 7 bases. The CDR3 extends over 15 amino acids. Trimming took 2 bases from V and 8 from J; bases not matched to a gene: 11. CDR1 is MDHEN, CDR2 SYDVKM, per germline. The CDR3 region has the DNA TGTGCCAGCAGTTTAAACCCCGACAGGGTTGGGGGCTACACCTTC. It specifies CASSLNPDRVGGYTF.